Below, one TCR beta chain is given with its context. The method was immunoSEQ multiplex PCR; TCRdb's version includes in-frame clones alone and lacks a portion of them. The sample lists fewer than 200,000 clones; about 87% were seen once. This sample is part of a study of blood T cell repertoires in COVID-19. The clonotype comes from a man aged 55 to 70 with acute or convalescent COVID-19. Sequencing was done on a sample of peripheral blood.

CDR3 residues: CASSVAVTGSLDGYTF. The CDR3 DNA reads TGTGCCAGCAGCGTAGCTGTGACAGGAAGTTTAGATGGCTACACCTTC. V gene TRBV9 combines with J gene TRBJ1-2; a possible D gene is TRBD1 (6 bases). V dropped 0 bases and J dropped 6 bases, with 18 bases sitting between them. CDR1 and CDR2 from the germline V gene are SGDLS and YYNGEE. The CDR3 has 16 residues.